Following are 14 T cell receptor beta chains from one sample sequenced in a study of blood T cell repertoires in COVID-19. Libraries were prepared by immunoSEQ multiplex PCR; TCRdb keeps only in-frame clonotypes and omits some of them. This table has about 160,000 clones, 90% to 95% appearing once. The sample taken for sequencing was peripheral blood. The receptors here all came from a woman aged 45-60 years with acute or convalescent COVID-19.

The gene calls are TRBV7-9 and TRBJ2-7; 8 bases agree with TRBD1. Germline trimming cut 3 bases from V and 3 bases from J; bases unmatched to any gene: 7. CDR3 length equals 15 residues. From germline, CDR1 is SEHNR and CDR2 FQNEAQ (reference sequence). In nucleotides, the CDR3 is TGTGCCAGCAGCTTGGACAGGGCCGCACACTACGAGCAGTACTTC. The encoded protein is CASSLDRAAHYEQYF.

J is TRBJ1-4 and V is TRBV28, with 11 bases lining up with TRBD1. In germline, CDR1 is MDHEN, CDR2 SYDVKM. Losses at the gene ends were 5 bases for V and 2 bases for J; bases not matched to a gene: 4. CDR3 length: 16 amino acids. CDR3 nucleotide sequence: TGTGCCAGCAGTCTAAGGACAGGGGGCACTAATGAAAAACTGTTTTTT. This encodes CASSLRTGGTNEKLFF. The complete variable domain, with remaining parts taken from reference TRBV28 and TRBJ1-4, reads DVKVTQSSRYLVKRTGEKVFLECVQDMDHENMFWYRQDPGLGLRLIYFSYDVKMKEKGDIPEGYSVSREKKERFSLILESASTNQTSMYLCASSLRTGGTNEKLFFGSGTQLSVL.

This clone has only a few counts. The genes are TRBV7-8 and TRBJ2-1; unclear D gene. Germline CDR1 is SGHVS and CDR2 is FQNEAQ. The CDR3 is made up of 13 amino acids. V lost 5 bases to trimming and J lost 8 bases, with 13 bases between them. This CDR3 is CASSPEDPDEQFF. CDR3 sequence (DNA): TGTGCCAGCAGCCCCGAGGATCCCGATGAGCAGTTCTTC.

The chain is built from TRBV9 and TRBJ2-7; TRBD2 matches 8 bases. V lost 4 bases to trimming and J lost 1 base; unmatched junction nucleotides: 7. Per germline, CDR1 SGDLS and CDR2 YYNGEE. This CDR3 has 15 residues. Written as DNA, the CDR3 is TGTGCCAGCAGCCTCGGGGGGGCTACGTCCTACGAGCAGTACTTC. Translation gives CASSLGGATSYEQYF.

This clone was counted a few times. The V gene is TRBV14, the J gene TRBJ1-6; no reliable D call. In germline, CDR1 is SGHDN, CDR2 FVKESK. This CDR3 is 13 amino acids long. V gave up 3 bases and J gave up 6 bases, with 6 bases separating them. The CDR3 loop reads CASSQLSNSPLHF. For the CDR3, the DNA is TGTGCCAGCAGCCAGCTCAGTAATTCACCCCTCCACTTT.

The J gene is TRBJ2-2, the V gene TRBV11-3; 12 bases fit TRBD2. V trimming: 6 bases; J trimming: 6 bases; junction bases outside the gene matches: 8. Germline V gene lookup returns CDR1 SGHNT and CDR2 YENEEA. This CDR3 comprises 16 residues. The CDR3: CASSSPSGRGSGELFF. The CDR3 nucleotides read TGTGCCAGCAGTTCACCTAGCGGGAGGGGTTCCGGGGAGCTGTTTTTT.

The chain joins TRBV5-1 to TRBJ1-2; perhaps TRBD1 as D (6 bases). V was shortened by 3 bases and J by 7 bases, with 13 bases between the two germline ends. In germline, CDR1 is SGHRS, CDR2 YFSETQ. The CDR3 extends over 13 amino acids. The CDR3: CASSSQGSGGYTF. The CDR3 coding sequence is TGCGCCAGCAGCTCACAGGGATCTGGTGGCTACACCTTC.

CDR3 loop: CASEGTGGVGDTQYF. For the CDR3, the DNA is TGTGCCAGCGAGGGGACAGGGGGCGTGGGGGATACGCAGTATTTT. The chain is built from TRBV6-5 and TRBJ2-3; TRBD1 matches 12 bases. CDR3 size: 15 residues. Trimming removed 8 bases from V and 6 bases from J; junction bases left unmatched: 9. CDR1 is MNHEY, CDR2 SVGAGI, per germline.

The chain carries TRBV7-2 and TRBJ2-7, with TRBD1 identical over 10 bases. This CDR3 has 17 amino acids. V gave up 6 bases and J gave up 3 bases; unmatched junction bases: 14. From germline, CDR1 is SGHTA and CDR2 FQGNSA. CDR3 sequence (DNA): TGTGCCAGCAGTTATAAGACAGGGGGCTTGAATGGCTACGAGCAGTACTTC. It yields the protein CASSYKTGGLNGYEQYF. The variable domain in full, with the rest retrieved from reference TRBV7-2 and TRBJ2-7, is GAGVSQSPSNKVTEKGKDVELRCDPISGHTALYWYRQSLGQGLEFLIYFQGNSAPDKSGLPSDRFSAERTGGSVSTLTIQRTQQEDSAVYLCASSYKTGGLNGYEQYFGPGTRLTVT.

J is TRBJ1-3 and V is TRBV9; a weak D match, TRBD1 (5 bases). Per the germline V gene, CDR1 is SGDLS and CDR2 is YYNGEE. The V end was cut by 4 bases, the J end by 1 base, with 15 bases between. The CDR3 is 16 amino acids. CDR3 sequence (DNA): TGTGCCAGCAGCCCCAGGGATGAGGAATCTGGAAACACCATATATTTT. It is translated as CASSPRDEESGNTIYF. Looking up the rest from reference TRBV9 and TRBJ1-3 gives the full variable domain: DSGVTQTPKHLITATGQRVTLRCSPRSGDLSVYWYQQSLDQGLQFLIQYYNGEERAKGNILERFSAQQFPDLHSELNLSSLELGDSALYFCASSPRDEESGNTIYFGEGSWLTVV.

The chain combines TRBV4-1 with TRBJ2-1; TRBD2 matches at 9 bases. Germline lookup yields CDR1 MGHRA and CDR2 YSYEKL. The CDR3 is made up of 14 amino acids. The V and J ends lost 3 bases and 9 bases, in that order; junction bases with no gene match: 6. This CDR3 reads CASSQTGLAFEQFF. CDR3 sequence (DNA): TGCGCCAGCAGCCAGACGGGACTAGCTTTTGAGCAGTTCTTC.

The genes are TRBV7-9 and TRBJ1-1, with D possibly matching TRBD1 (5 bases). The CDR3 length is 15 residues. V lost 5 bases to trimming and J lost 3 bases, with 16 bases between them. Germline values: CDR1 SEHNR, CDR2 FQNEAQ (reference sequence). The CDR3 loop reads CASSPGSRGDTEAFF. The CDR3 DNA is TGTGCCAGCAGCCCCGGGAGTAGGGGCGACACTGAAGCTTTCTTT.

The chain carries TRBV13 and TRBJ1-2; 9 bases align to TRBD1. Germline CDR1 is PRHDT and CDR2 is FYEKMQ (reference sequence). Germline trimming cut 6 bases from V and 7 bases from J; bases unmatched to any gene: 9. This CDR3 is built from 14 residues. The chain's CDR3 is CASSFLTGGRGYTF. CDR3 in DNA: TGTGCCAGCAGTTTTTTGACAGGGGGACGTGGCTACACCTTC.

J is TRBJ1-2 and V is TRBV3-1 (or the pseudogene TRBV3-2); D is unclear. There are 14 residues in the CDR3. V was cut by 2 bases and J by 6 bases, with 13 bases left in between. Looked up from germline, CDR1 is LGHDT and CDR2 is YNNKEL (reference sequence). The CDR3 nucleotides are TGTGCCAGCAGCCAAAGCGGGCCGAGTAATGGCTACACCTTC. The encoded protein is CASSQSGPSNGYTF.